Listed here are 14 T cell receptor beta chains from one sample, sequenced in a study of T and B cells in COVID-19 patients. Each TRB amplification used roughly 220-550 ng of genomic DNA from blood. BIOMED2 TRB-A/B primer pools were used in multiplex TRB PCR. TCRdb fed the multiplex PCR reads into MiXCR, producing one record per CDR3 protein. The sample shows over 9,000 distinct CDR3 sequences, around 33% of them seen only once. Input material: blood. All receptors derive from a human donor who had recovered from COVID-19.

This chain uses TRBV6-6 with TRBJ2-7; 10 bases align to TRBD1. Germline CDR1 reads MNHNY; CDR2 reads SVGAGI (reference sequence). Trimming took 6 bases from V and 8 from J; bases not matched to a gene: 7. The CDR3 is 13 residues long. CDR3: CASSHGQGEQQYF. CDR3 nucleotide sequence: TGTGCCAGCAGCCACGGACAGGGGGAACAGCAGTACTTC.

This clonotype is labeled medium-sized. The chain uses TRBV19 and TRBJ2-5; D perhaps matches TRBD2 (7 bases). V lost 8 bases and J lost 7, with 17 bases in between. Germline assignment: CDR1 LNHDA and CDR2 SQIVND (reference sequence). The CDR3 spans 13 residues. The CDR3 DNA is TGTGCCAGTGGGGGGGCAAAACTAGGGACCCAGTACTTC. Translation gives CASGGAKLGTQYF. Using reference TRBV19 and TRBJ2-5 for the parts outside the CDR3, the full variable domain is DGGITQSPKYLFRKEGQNVTLSCEQNLNHDAMYWYRQDPGQGLRLIYYSQIVNDFQKGDIAEGYSVSREKKESFPLTVTSAQKNPTAFYLCASGGAKLGTQYFGPGTRLLVL.

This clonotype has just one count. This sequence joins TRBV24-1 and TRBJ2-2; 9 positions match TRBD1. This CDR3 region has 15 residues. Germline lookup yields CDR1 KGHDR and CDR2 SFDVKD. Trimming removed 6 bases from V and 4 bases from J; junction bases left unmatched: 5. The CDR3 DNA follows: TGTGCCACCAGTACCGGGACAGGGACCACCGGGGAGCTGTTTTTT. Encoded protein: CATSTGTGTTGELFF.

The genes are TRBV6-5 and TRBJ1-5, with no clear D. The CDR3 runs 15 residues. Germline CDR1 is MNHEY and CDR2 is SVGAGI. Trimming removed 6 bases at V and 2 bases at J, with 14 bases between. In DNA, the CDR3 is TGTGCCAGCAGCCTCGACCATCGGCGCAATCAGCCCCAGCATTTT. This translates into CASSLDHRRNQPQHF.

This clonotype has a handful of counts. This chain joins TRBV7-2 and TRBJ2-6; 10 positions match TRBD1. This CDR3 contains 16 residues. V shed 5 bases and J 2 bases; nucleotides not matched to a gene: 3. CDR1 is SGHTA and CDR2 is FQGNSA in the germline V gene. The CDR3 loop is CASSATGGAGANVLTF. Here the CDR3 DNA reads TGTGCCAGCAGCGCGACAGGGGGCGCTGGGGCCAACGTCCTGACTTTC.

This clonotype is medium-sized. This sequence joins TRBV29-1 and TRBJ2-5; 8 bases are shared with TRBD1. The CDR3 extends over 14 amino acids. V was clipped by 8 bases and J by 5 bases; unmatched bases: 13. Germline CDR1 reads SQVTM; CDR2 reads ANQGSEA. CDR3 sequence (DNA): TGCAGCACAGGGGGACGAGCTTTTACGGAGACCCAGTACTTC. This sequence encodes CSTGGRAFTETQYF.

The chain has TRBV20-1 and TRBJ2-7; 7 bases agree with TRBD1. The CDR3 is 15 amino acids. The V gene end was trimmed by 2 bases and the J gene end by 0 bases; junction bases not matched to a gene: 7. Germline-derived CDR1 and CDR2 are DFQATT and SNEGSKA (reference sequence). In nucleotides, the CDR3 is TGCAGTGCTAGAAACCGGGACAGTAGCTCCTACGAGCAGTACTTC. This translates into CSARNRDSSSYEQYF.

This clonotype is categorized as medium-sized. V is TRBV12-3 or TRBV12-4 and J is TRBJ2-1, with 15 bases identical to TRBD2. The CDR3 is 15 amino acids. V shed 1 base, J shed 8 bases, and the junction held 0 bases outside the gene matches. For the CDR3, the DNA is TGTGCCAGCAGTTTAGGGACTAGCGGGGGGGATGAGCAGTTCTTC. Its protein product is CASSLGTSGGDEQFF.

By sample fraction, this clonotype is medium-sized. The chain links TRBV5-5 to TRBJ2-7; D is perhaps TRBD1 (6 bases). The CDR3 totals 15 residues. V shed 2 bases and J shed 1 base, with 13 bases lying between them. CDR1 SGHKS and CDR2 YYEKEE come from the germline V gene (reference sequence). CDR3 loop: CASSFEIQGSYEQYF. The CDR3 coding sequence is TGTGCCAGCAGCTTTGAGATACAGGGATCCTACGAGCAGTACTTC.

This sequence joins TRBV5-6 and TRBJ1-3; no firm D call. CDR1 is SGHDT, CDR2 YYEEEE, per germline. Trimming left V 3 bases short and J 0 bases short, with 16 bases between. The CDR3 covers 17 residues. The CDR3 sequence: CASSSLILPDSGNTIYF. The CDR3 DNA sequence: TGTGCCAGCAGCTCCCTTATCTTACCCGACTCTGGAAACACCATATATTTT.

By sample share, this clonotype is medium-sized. This CDR3 reads CASSSGTGTGELFF. The DNA of the CDR3 is TGTGCCAGCAGCTCGGGGACGGGCACCGGGGAGCTGTTTTTT. V gene TRBV7-6 combines with J gene TRBJ2-2; D possibly uses TRBD1 or TRBD2 (5 bases each). Germline lookup yields CDR1 SGHVS and CDR2 FNYEAQ. The V gene lost 4 bases and the J gene lost 4 bases, with 10 bases spanning the gap. The CDR3 is 14 residues long.

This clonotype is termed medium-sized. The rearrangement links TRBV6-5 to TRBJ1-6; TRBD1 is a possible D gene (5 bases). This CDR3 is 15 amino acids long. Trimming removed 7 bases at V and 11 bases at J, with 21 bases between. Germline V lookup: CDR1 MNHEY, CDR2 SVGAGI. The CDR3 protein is CASNLGGVLETPLHF. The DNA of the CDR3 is TGTGCCAGCAATTTGGGGGGGGTGTTAGAGACACCCCTCCACTTT.

For the CDR3, the DNA is TGTGCCAGCACAGCCACGCAGAGCAATCAGCCCCAGCATTTT. It codes for CASTATQSNQPQHF. The chain couples TRBV12-3 or TRBV12-4 to TRBJ1-5; D not certain. V lost 7 bases to trimming and J lost 1 base, with 11 bases between them. The CDR3 has 14 amino acids.

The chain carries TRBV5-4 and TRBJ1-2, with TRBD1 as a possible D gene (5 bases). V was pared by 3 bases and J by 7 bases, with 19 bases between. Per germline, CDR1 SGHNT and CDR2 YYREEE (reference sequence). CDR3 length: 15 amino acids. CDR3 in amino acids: CASSSRDGGFGGYTF. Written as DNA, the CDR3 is TGTGCCAGCAGCTCCCGGGACGGAGGATTCGGTGGCTACACCTTC.